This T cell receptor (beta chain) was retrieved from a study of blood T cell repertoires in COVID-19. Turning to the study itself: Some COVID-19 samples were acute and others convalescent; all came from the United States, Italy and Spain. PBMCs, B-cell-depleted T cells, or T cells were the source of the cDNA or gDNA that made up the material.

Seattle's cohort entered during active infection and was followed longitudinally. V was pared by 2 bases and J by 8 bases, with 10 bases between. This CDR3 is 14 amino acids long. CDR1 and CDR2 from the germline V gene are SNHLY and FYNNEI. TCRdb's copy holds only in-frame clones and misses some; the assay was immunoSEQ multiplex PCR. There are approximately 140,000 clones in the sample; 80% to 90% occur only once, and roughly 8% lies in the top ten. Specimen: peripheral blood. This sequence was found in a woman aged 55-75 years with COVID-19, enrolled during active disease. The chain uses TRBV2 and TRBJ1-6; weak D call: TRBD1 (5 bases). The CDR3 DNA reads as TGTGCCAGCAGTGAAAGGGGCAGAGATTCACCCCTCCACTTT. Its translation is CASSERGRDSPLHF.